This TCR beta chain is drawn from a study of blood T cell repertoires in COVID-19. Study background: Sites in the United States, Italy and Spain provided acute and convalescent COVID-19 samples. PBMCs, B-cell-depleted T cells, or T cells were the source of the cDNA or gDNA that made up the material.

Germline CDR1 and CDR2: MNHEY and SVGAGI. V was pared by 4 bases and J by 5 bases, with 11 bases between. CDR3 length: 13 amino acids. TCRdb's copy holds only in-frame clones and misses some; the assay was immunoSEQ multiplex PCR. The table shows some 330,000 clones, with approximately 88% occurring only once. The sequence was obtained from a woman between 45 and 60 years old with active or convalescent COVID-19. Sequenced input: peripheral blood. V is TRBV6-5 and J is TRBJ1-1; D is uncertain. The CDR3 nucleotides are TGTGCCAGCAGTTCCAAGACTGGGACTGAAGCTTTCTTT. Protein sequence: CASSSKTGTEAFF.